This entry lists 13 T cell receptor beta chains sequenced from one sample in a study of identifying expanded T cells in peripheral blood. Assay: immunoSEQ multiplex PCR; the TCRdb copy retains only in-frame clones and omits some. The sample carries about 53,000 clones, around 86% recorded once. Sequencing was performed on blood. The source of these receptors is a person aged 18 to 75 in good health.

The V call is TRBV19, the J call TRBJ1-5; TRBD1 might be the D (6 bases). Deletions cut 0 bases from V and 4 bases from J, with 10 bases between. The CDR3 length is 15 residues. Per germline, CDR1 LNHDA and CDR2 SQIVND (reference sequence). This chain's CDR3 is CASSIDRGLNQPQHF. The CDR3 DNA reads TGTGCCAGTAGTATAGACAGGGGTTTGAATCAGCCCCAGCATTTT.

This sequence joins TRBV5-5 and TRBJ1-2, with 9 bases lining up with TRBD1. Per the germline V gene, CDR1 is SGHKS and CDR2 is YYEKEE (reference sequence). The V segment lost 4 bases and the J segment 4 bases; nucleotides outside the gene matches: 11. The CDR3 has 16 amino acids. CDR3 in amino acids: CASSQTPGQGIYGYTF. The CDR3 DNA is TGTGCCAGCAGCCAAACGCCGGGACAGGGAATCTATGGCTACACCTTC.

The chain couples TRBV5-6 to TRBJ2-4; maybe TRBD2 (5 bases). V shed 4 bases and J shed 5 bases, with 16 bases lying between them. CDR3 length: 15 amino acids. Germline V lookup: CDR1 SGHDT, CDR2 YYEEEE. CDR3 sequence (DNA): TGTGCCAGCAGCACCGCCAGCGGAAACCAAAACATTCAGTACTTC. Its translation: CASSTASGNQNIQYF.

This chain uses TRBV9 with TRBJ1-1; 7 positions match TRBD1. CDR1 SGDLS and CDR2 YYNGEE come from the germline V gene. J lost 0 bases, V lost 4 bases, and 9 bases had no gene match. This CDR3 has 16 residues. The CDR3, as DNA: TGTGCCAGCAGCCCCCGGGGGGGGACAGTGAACACTGAAGCTTTCTTT. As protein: CASSPRGGTVNTEAFF.

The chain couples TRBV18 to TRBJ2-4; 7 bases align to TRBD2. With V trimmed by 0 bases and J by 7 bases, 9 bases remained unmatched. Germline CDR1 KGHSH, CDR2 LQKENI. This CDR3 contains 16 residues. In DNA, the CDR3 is TGTGCCAGCTCACCACCTGGCCAGGCCGGGGGGAACATTCAGTACTTC. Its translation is CASSPPGQAGGNIQYF.

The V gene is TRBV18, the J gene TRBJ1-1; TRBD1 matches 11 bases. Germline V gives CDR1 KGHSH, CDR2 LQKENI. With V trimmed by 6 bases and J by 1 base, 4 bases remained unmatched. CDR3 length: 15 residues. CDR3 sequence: CASSLGQGANTEAFF. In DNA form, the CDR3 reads TGTGCCAGCTCGCTCGGACAGGGGGCGAACACTGAAGCTTTCTTT. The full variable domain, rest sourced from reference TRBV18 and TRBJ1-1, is NAGVMQNPRHLVRRRGQEARLRCSPMKGHSHVYWYRQLPEEGLKFMVYLQKENIIDESGMPKERFSAEFPKEGPSILRIQQVVRGDSAAYFCASSLGQGANTEAFFGQGTRLTVV.

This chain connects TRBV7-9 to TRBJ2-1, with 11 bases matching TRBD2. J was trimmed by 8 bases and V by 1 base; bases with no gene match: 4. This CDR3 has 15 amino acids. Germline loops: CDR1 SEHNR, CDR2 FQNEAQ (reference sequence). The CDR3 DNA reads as TGTGCCAGCAGCTTAGATAGCGGGAGGGCCCATGAGCAGTTCTTC. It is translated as CASSLDSGRAHEQFF.

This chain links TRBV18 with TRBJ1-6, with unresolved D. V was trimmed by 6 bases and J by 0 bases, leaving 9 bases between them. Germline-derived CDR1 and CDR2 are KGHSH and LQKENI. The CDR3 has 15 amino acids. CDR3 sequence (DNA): TGTGCCAGCTCGCCGGATAGCTCCTATAATTCACCCCTCCACTTT. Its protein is CASSPDSSYNSPLHF.

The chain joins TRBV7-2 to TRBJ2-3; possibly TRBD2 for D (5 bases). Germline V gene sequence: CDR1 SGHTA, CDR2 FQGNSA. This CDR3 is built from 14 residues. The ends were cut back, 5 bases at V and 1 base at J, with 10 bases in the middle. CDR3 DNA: TGTGCCAGCAGCCCTACTAGGGGCACAGATACGCAGTATTTT. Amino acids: CASSPTRGTDTQYF.

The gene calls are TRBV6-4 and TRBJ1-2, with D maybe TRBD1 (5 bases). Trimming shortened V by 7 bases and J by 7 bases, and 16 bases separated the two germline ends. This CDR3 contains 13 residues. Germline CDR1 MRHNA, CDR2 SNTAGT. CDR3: CASISDGAAGYTF. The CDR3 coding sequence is TGTGCCAGCATCTCTGATGGGGCAGCTGGCTACACCTTC.

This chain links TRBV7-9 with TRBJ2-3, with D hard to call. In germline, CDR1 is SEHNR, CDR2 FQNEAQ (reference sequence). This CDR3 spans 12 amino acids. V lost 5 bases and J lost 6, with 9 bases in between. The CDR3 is CASSPAGDTQYF. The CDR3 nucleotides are TGTGCCAGCAGCCCGGCCGGGGATACGCAGTATTTT. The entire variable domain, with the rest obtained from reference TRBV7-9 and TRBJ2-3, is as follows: DTGVSQNPRHKITKRGQNVTFRCDPISEHNRLYWYRQTLGQGPEFLTYFQNEAQLEKSRLLSDRFSAERPKGSFSTLEIQRTEQGDSAMYLCASSPAGDTQYFGPGTRLTVL.

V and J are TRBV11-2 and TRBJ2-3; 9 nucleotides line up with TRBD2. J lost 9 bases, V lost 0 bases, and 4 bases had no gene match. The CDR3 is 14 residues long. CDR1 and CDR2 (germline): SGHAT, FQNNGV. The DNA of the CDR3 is TGTGCCAGCAGCTTAGAACCACTAGCGGGCACGCAGTATTTT. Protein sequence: CASSLEPLAGTQYF.

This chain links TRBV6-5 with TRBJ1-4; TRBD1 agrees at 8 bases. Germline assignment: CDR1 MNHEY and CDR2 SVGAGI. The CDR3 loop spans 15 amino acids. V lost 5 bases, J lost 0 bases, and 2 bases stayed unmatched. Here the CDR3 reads CASSPDRATNEKLFF. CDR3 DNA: TGTGCCAGCAGTCCGGACAGGGCAACTAATGAAAAACTGTTTTTT.